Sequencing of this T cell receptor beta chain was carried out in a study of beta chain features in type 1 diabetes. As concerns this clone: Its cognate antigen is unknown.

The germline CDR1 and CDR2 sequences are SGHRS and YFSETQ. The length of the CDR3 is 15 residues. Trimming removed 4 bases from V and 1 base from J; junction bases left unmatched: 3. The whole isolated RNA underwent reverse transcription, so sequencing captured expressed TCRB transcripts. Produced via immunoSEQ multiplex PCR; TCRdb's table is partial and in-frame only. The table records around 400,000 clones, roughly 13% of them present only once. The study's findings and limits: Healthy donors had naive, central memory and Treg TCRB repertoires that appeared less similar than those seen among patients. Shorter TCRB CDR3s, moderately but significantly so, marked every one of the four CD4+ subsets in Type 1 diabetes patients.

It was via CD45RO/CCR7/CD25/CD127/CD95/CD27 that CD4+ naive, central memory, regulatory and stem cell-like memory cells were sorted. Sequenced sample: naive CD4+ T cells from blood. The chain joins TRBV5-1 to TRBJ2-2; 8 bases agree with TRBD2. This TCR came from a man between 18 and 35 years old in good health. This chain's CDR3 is CASSATSGNTGELFF. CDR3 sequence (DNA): TGCGCCAGCAGCGCTACTAGCGGGAACACCGGGGAGCTGTTTTTT.